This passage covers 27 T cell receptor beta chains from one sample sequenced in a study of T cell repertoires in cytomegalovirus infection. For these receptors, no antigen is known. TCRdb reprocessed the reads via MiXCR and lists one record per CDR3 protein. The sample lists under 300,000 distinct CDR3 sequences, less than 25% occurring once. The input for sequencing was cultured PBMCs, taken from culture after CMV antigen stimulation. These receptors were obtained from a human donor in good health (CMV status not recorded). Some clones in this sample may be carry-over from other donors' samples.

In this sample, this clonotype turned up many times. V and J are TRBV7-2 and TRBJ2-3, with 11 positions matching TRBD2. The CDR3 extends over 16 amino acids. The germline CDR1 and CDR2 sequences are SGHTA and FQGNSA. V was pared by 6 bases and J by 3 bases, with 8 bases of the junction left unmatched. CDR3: CASSTNSGGGTDTQYF. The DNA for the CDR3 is TGTGCCAGCAGTACTAATAGCGGGGGGGGGACAGATACGCAGTATTTT.

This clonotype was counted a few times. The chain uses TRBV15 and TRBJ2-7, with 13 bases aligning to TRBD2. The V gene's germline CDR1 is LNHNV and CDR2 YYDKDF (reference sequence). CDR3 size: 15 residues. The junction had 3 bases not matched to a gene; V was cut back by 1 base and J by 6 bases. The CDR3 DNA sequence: TGTGCCACCAGCAGAGGCGGACTAGCGGGAGCCGAGCAGTACGTC. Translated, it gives CATSRGGLAGAEQYV.

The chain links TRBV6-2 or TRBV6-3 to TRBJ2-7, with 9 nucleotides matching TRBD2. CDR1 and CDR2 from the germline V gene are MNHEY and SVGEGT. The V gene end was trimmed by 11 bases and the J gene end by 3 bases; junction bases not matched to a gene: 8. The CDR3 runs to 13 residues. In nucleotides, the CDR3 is TGTGCCGGAAGGCGGACTAGCGACTACGAGCAGTACTTC. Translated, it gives CAGRRTSDYEQYF.

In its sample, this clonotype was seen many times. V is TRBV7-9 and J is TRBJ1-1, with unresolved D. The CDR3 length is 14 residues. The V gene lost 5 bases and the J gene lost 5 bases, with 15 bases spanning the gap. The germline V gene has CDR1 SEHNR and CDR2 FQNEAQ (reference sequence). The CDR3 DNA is TGTGCCAGCAGCCCTGGACGGTCTGGGACTGAAGCTTTCTTT. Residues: CASSPGRSGTEAFF.

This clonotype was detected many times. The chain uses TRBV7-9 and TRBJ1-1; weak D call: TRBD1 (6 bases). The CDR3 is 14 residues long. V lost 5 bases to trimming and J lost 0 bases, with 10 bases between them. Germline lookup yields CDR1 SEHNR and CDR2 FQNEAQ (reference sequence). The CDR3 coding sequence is TGTGCCAGCAGCCCCAGGGGCATGAACACTGAAGCTTTCTTT. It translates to CASSPRGMNTEAFF.

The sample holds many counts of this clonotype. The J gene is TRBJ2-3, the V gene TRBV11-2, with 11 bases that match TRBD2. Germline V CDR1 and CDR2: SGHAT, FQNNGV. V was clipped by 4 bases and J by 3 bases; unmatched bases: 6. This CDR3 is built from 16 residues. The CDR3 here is CASSWELAGATDTQYF. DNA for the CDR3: TGTGCCAGCAGCTGGGAACTAGCGGGGGCTACAGATACGCAGTATTTT. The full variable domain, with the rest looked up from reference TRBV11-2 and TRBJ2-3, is EAGVAQSPRYKIIEKRQSVAFWCNPISGHATLYWYQQILGQGPKLLIQFQNNGVVDDSQLPKDRFSAERLKGVDSTLKIQPAKLEDSAVYLCASSWELAGATDTQYFGPGTRLTVL.

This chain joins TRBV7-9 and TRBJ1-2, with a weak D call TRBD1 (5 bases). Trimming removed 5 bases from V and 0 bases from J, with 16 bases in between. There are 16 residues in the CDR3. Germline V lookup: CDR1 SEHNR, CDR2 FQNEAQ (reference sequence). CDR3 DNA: TGTGCCAGCAGCGAAACCGGGACCGGAGCTAACTATGGCTACACCTTC. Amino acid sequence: CASSETGTGANYGYTF.

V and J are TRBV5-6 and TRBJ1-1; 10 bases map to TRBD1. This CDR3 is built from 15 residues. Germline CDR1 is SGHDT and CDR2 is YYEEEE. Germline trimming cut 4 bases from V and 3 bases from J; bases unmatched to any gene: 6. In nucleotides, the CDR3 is TGTGCCAGCAGCGCCGACAGGGGGCGAGACACTGAAGCTTTCTTT. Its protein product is CASSADRGRDTEAFF.

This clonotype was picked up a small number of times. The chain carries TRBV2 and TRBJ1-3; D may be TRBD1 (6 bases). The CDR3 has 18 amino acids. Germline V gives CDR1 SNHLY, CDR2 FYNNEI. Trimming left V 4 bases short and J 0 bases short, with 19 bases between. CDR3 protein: CASSGRTASSSSGNTIYF. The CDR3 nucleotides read TGTGCCAGCAGTGGGAGGACAGCTTCTTCGAGCTCTGGAAACACCATATATTTT.

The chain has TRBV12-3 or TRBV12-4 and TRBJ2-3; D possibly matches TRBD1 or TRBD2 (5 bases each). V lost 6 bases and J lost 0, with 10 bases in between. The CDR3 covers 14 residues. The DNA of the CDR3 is TGTGCCAGCAGGCGCCGGGACAGCACAGATACGCAGTATTTT. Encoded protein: CASRRRDSTDTQYF.

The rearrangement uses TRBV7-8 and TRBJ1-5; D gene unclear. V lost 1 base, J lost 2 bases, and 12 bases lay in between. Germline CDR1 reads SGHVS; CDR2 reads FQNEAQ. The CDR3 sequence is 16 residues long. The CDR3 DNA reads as TGTGCCAGCAGCTTAGTAGCTCTCGGCGGCAATCAGCCCCAGCATTTT. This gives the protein CASSLVALGGNQPQHF. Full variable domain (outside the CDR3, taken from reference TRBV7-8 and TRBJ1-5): GAGVSQSPRYKVAKRGQDVALRCDPISGHVSLFWYQQALGQGPEFLTYFQNEAQLDKSGLPSDRFFAERPEGSVSTLKIQRTQQEDSAVYLCASSLVALGGNQPQHFGDGTRLSIL.

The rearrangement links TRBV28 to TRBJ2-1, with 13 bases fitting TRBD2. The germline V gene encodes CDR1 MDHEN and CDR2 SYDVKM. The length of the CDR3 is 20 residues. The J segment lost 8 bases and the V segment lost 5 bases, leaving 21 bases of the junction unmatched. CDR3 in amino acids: CASSPPTGGLAGSWYHEQFF. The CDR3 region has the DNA TGTGCCAGCAGTCCACCGACAGGGGGACTAGCGGGATCCTGGTATCATGAGCAGTTCTTC.

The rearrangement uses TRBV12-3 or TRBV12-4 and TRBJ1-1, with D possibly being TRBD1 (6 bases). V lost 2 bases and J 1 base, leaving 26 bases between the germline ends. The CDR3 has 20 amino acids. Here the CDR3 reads CASSLSGWDWTEPGNTEAFF. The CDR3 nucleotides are TGTGCCAGCAGTTTAAGCGGGTGGGATTGGACAGAACCCGGGAACACTGAAGCTTTCTTT.

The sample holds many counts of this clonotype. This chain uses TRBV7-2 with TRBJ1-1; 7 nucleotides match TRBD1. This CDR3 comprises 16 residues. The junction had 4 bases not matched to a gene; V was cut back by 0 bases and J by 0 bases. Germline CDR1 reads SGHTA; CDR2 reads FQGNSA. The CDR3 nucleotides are TGTGCCAGCAGCTTAGCCCCGACAGGGATGAACACTGAAGCTTTCTTT. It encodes CASSLAPTGMNTEAFF.

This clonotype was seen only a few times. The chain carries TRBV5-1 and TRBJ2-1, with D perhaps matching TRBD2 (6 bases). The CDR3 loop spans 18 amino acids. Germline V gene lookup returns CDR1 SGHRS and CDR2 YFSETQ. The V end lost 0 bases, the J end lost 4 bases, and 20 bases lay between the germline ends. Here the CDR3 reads CASSLDAFWDSIYNEQFF. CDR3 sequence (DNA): TGCGCCAGCAGCTTGGACGCTTTCTGGGACTCGATTTACAATGAGCAGTTCTTC.

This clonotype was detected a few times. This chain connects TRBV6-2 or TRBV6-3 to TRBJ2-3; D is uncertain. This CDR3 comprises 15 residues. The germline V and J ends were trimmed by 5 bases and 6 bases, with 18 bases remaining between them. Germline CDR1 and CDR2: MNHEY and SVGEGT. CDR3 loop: CASSRASNGPDTQYF. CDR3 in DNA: TGTGCCAGCAGTCGTGCTAGTAATGGTCCGGATACGCAGTATTTT.

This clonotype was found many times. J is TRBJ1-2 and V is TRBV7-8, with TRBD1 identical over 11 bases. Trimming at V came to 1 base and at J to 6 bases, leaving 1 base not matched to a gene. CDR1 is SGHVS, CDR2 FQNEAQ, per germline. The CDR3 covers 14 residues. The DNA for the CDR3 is TGTGCCAGCAGCTTAGAGGACAGGGGGCATGGCTACACCTTC. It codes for CASSLEDRGHGYTF.

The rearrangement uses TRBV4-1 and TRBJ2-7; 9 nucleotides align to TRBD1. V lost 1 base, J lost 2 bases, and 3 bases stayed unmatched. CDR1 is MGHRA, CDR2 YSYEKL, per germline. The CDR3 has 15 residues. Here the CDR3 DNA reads TGCGCCAGCAGCCAAGGATGGACAGGGGCCTACGAGCAGTACTTC. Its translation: CASSQGWTGAYEQYF.

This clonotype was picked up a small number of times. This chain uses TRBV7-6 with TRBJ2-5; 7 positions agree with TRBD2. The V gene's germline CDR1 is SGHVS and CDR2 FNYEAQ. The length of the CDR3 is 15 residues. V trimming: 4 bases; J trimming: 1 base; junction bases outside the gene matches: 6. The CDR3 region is CASSSRLAPQETQYF. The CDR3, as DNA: TGTGCCAGCAGCTCGCGACTAGCCCCCCAAGAGACCCAGTACTTC.

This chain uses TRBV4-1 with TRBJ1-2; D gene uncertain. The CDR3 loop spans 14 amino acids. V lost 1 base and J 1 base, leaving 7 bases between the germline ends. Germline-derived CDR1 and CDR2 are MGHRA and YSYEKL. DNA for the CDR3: TGCGCCAGCAGCCAAGCAGACCTTAACTATGGCTACACCTTC. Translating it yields CASSQADLNYGYTF.

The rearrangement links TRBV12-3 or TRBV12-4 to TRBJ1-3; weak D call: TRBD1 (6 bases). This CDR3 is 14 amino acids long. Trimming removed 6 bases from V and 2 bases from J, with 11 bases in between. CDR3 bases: TGTGCCAGCAGATGGACAGAAACTGGAAACACCATATATTTT. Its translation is CASRWTETGNTIYF.

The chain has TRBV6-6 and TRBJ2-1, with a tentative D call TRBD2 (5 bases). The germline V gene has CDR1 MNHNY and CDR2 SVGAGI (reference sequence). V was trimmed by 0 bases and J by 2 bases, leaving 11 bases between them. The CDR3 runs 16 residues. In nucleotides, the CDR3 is TGTGCCAGCAGTTACTCGGGCGGGCCCCCCTACAATGAGCAGTTCTTC. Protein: CASSYSGGPPYNEQFF.

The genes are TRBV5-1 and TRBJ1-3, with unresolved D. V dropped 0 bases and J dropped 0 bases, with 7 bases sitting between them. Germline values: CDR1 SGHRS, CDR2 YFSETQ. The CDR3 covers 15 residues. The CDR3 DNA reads TGCGCCAGCAGCTTGGACACAGCCTCTGGAAACACCATATATTTT. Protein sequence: CASSLDTASGNTIYF.

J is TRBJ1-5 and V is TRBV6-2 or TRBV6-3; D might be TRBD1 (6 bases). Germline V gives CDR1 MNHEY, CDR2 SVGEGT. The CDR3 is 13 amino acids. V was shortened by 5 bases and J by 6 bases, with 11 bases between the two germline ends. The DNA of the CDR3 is TGTGCCAGCAGTCCACAGGGAACTCAGCCCCAGCATTTT. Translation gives CASSPQGTQPQHF.

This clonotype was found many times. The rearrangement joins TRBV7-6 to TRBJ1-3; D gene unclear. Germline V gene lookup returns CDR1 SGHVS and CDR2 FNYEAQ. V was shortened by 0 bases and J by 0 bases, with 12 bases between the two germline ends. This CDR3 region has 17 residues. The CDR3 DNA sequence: TGTGCCAGCAGCTTAGCGCAACAAGGCGCCTCTGGAAACACCATATATTTT. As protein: CASSLAQQGASGNTIYF.

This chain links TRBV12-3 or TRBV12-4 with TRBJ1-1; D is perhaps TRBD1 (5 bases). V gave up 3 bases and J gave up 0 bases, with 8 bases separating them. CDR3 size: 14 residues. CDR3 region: CASSFSGMNTEAFF. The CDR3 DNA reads TGTGCCAGCAGTTTTTCAGGGATGAACACTGAAGCTTTCTTT.

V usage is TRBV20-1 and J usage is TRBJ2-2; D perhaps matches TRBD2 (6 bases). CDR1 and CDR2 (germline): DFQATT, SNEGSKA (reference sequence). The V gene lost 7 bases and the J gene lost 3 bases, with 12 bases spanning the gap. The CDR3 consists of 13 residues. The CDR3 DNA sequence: TGCAGTGTCGGGGGACCCTACACCGGGGAGCTGTTTTTT. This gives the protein CSVGGPYTGELFF.